A selection of T cell receptor beta chains follows, all from one sample in a study of blood T cells in healthy people across ages. TCRdb called the 5' RACE reads again in MiXCR, with one record for every CDR3 protein. There are around 690,000 distinct CDR3 sequences in the sample; approximately 50% occur only once, and approximately 37% lies in the top ten. The sequenced material came from blood. These receptors all come from a man in his sixties in good health. CDR3s include the opening cysteine and the closing phenylalanine or tryptophan. Fields, in order: V gene, clone size, J gene, D gene, CDR3 protein, CDR3 DNA. D genes are given only for firm matches. Size is omitted from some rows. Given values are once, few, many or a class for expanded clones.

v_gene: TRBV5-1; abundance: NA; j_gene: TRBJ2-1; d_gene: TRBD2; CDR3aa: CASSLSTSGGASYNEQFF; CDR3nt: TGCGCCAGCAGCTTGAGTACTAGCGGGGGGGCGAGCTACAATGAGCAGTTCTTC
v_gene: TRBV6-6; abundance: NA; j_gene: TRBJ2-7; d_gene: NA; CDR3aa: CASTPLEGYEQYF; CDR3nt: TGTGCCAGCACGCCTCTCGAGGGCTACGAGCAGTACTTC
v_gene: TRBV4-2; abundance: once; j_gene: TRBJ1-5; d_gene: NA; CDR3aa: CASSHGTGTPQSAQHF; CDR3nt: TGTGCCAGCAGCCATGGCACCGGGACTCCGCAATCAGCCCAGCATTTT
v_gene: TRBV15; abundance: few; j_gene: TRBJ2-7; d_gene: NA; CDR3aa: CATSRDLLTGHRSYEQYF; CDR3nt: TGTGCCACCAGCAGAGATCTTTTGACAGGCCATCGGTCCTACGAGCAGTACTTC
v_gene: TRBV29-1; abundance: NA; j_gene: TRBJ2-1; d_gene: NA; CDR3aa: CSVESSRREFF; CDR3nt: TGCAGCGTTGAATCTTCCCGGAGGGAGTTCTTC
v_gene: TRBV2; abundance: NA; j_gene: TRBJ2-1; d_gene: TRBD2; CDR3aa: CASRTGLEKGQFF; CDR3nt: TGTGCCAGCAGGACGGGACTAGAAAAGGGGCAGTTCTTC
v_gene: TRBV5-4; abundance: NA; j_gene: TRBJ1-4; d_gene: TRBD1; CDR3aa: CASSSRTGSGEKLFF; CDR3nt: TGTGCCAGCAGCTCCCGGACAGGGAGTGGTGAAAAACTGTTTTTT
v_gene: TRBV5-1; abundance: NA; j_gene: TRBJ1-2; d_gene: NA; CDR3aa: CASSGRTSNYGYTF; CDR3nt: TGCGCCAGCAGCGGCAGGACTTCTAACTATGGCTACACCTTC
v_gene: TRBV20-1; abundance: few; j_gene: TRBJ2-7; d_gene: NA; CDR3aa: CSARPISRDGYEQYF; CDR3nt: TGCAGTGCTAGACCAATCTCCCGGGACGGCTACGAGCAGTACTTC
v_gene: TRBV6-2/TRBV6-3; abundance: few; j_gene: TRBJ2-5; d_gene: NA; CDR3aa: CASSYVGTKQTQYF; CDR3nt: TGTGCCAGCAGTTACGTAGGGACAAAGCAGACCCAGTACTTC
v_gene: TRBV4-1; abundance: NA; j_gene: TRBJ1-2; d_gene: NA; CDR3aa: CASSQGSSYGYTF; CDR3nt: TGCGCCAGCAGCCAGGGCTCTTCCTATGGCTACACCTTC
v_gene: TRBV20-1; abundance: many; j_gene: TRBJ2-5; d_gene: TRBD1; CDR3aa: CSVRTGVTETQYF; CDR3nt: TGCAGTGTCCGAACAGGGGTCACGGAGACCCAGTACTTC
v_gene: TRBV7-9; abundance: NA; j_gene: TRBJ1-4; d_gene: NA; CDR3aa: CASRATNEKLFF; CDR3nt: TGTGCCAGCCGGGCAACTAATGAAAAACTGTTTTTT
v_gene: TRBV10-3; abundance: few; j_gene: TRBJ2-1; d_gene: NA; CDR3aa: CAIRSQGGLNEQFF; CDR3nt: TGTGCCATCAGGTCCCAGGGGGGGCTTAATGAGCAGTTCTTC
v_gene: TRBV7-8; abundance: NA; j_gene: TRBJ2-3; d_gene: TRBD2; CDR3aa: CASSSSLAGQTDTQYF; CDR3nt: TGTGCCAGCAGCTCATCCCTAGCGGGACAGACAGATACGCAGTATTTT
v_gene: TRBV11-3; abundance: NA; j_gene: TRBJ2-3; d_gene: NA; CDR3aa: CASSLDLNPQYF; CDR3nt: TGTGCCAGCAGCTTAGACCTAAATCCGCAGTATTTT
v_gene: TRBV5-1; abundance: NA; j_gene: TRBJ2-6; d_gene: NA; CDR3aa: CASSLVATRGANVLTF; CDR3nt: TGCGCCAGCAGCCTAGTCGCAACAAGAGGGGCCAACGTCCTGACTTTC
v_gene: TRBV13; abundance: NA; j_gene: TRBJ2-7; d_gene: TRBD2; CDR3aa: CASSSPSGGVFGQYF; CDR3nt: TGTGCCAGCAGCTCCCCTAGCGGGGGGGTATTCGGGCAGTACTTC
v_gene: TRBV10-1; abundance: NA; j_gene: TRBJ2-7; d_gene: TRBD1; CDR3aa: CASSALQGYEQYF; CDR3nt: TGCGCCAGCAGTGCGTTACAGGGGTACGAGCAGTACTTC
v_gene: TRBV6-6; abundance: NA; j_gene: TRBJ2-1; d_gene: TRBD2; CDR3aa: CASSLSGASYNEQFF; CDR3nt: TGTGCCAGCAGTTTAAGCGGGGCCTCCTACAATGAGCAGTTCTTC
v_gene: TRBV20-1; abundance: once; j_gene: TRBJ2-1; d_gene: TRBD1; CDR3aa: CSARVAGGNTYNEQFF; CDR3nt: TGCAGTGCTAGAGTCGCAGGGGGTAACACCTACAATGAGCAGTTCTTC
v_gene: TRBV6-2/TRBV6-3; abundance: NA; j_gene: TRBJ2-1; d_gene: NA; CDR3aa: CASSPSGQLPYNEQFF; CDR3nt: TGTGCCAGCAGTCCCTCCGGACAGTTACCCTACAATGAGCAGTTCTTC
v_gene: TRBV20-1; abundance: NA; j_gene: TRBJ2-3; d_gene: NA; CDR3aa: CSASGGADSSTDTQYF; CDR3nt: TGCAGTGCTAGTGGTGGGGCGGACTCAAGCACAGATACGCAGTATTTT
v_gene: TRBV29-1; abundance: many; j_gene: TRBJ2-7; d_gene: NA; CDR3aa: CSVEAGTGLSYEQYF; CDR3nt: TGCAGCGTTGAGGCTGGGACGGGTCTTTCCTACGAGCAGTACTTC
v_gene: TRBV6-5; abundance: few; j_gene: TRBJ2-5; d_gene: NA; CDR3aa: CASRDTGLETQYF; CDR3nt: TGTGCCAGCAGAGACACCGGATTAGAGACCCAGTACTTC
v_gene: TRBV9; abundance: NA; j_gene: TRBJ2-1; d_gene: NA; CDR3aa: CASSVDSYAYNEQFF; CDR3nt: TGTGCCAGCAGCGTAGATAGCTATGCCTACAATGAGCAGTTCTTC
v_gene: TRBV2; abundance: NA; j_gene: TRBJ2-2; d_gene: NA; CDR3aa: CATSRGPTGELFF; CDR3nt: TGTGCCACCTCACGAGGTCCCACCGGGGAGCTGTTTTTT
v_gene: TRBV20-1; abundance: few; j_gene: TRBJ2-4; d_gene: TRBD2; CDR3aa: CSARVGSGGGNIQYF; CDR3nt: TGCAGTGCTAGAGTTGGTAGCGGGGGGGGAAACATTCAGTACTTC
v_gene: TRBV7-9; abundance: NA; j_gene: TRBJ1-2; d_gene: NA; CDR3aa: CASSFDLGTRINGYTF; CDR3nt: TGTGCCAGCAGCTTCGACTTGGGGACGCGGATTAATGGCTACACCTTC
v_gene: TRBV6-1; abundance: few; j_gene: TRBJ2-7; d_gene: NA; CDR3aa: CASSEVEAGVQYF; CDR3nt: TGTGCCAGCAGTGAAGTCGAAGCGGGCGTTCAGTACTTC
v_gene: TRBV20-1; abundance: NA; j_gene: TRBJ1-2; d_gene: TRBD1; CDR3aa: CRPGQGANYGYTF; CDR3nt: TGCAGGCCAGGGCAGGGGGCCAACTATGGCTACACCTTC
v_gene: TRBV10-3; abundance: NA; j_gene: TRBJ1-5; d_gene: TRBD1; CDR3aa: CAISTDRGGGQPQHF; CDR3nt: TGTGCCATCAGTACGGACAGGGGCGGGGGTCAGCCCCAGCATTTT
v_gene: TRBV7-9; abundance: NA; j_gene: TRBJ2-6; d_gene: NA; CDR3aa: CASSSGPSSGADVLTF; CDR3nt: TGTGCCAGCAGCTCCGGACCCAGCTCTGGGGCCGACGTCCTGACTTTC
v_gene: TRBV7-2; abundance: many; j_gene: TRBJ1-2; d_gene: NA; CDR3aa: CASSLAGGNYGYTF; CDR3nt: TGTGCCAGCAGCTTAGCCGGTGGAAACTATGGCTACACCTTC
v_gene: TRBV20-1; abundance: once; j_gene: TRBJ1-6; d_gene: NA; CDR3aa: CSARFLGQEAYSPLHF; CDR3nt: TGCAGTGCTAGGTTCCTCGGGCAGGAGGCTTATTCACCCCTCCACTTT
v_gene: TRBV7-2; abundance: few; j_gene: TRBJ2-1; d_gene: NA; CDR3aa: CASSFQGREQFF; CDR3nt: TGTGCCAGCAGCTTCCAGGGACGGGAGCAGTTCTTC
v_gene: TRBV7-2; abundance: once; j_gene: TRBJ2-1; d_gene: NA; CDR3aa: CASSLIRELGEQFF; CDR3nt: TGTGCCAGCAGCCTAATCCGGGAGCTTGGTGAGCAGTTCTTC
v_gene: TRBV10-2; abundance: NA; j_gene: TRBJ2-5; d_gene: TRBD2; CDR3aa: CASSDLLRGYQETQYF; CDR3nt: TGCGCCAGCAGTGACCTACTGCGGGGGTACCAAGAGACCCAGTACTTC
v_gene: TRBV2; abundance: few; j_gene: TRBJ2-5; d_gene: NA; CDR3aa: CASSDYETQYF; CDR3nt: TGTGCCAGCAGTGATTACGAGACCCAGTACTTC
v_gene: TRBV5-1; abundance: NA; j_gene: TRBJ2-5; d_gene: NA; CDR3aa: CASSLGDRLQETQYF; CDR3nt: TGCGCCAGCAGCTTGGGTGACAGGTTGCAGGAGACCCAGTACTTC
v_gene: TRBV6-6; abundance: NA; j_gene: TRBJ2-3; d_gene: NA; CDR3aa: CASTNTDTQYF; CDR3nt: TGTGCCAGCACCAACACAGATACGCAGTATTTT
v_gene: TRBV12-3/TRBV12-4; abundance: NA; j_gene: TRBJ1-2; d_gene: NA; CDR3aa: CASRLGSYGYTF; CDR3nt: TGTGCCAGCAGGCTCGGTTCCTATGGCTACACCTTC
v_gene: TRBV2; abundance: NA; j_gene: TRBJ2-1; d_gene: TRBD1; CDR3aa: CARGQGLNEQFF; CDR3nt: TGTGCCAGAGGACAGGGCCTCAATGAGCAGTTCTTC
v_gene: TRBV29-1; abundance: NA; j_gene: TRBJ2-1; d_gene: TRBD2; CDR3aa: CSVEDSSSGRLYEQFF; CDR3nt: TGCAGCGTTGAAGACTCGAGTAGCGGGAGGTTATATGAGCAGTTCTTC
v_gene: TRBV10-3; abundance: few; j_gene: TRBJ2-7; d_gene: TRBD1; CDR3aa: CAISESKGQGSYEQYF; CDR3nt: TGTGCCATCAGTGAGTCGAAGGGACAGGGATCCTACGAGCAGTACTTC
v_gene: TRBV3-1; abundance: NA; j_gene: TRBJ2-3; d_gene: NA; CDR3aa: CASSQDPSIDTQYF; CDR3nt: TGTGCCAGCAGCCAAGATCCATCGATAGATACGCAGTATTTT
v_gene: TRBV6-1; abundance: NA; j_gene: TRBJ2-6; d_gene: NA; CDR3aa: CASSEDNSGANVLTF; CDR3nt: TGTGCCAGCAGTGAAGACAACTCTGGGGCCAACGTCCTGACTTTC
v_gene: TRBV6-1; abundance: NA; j_gene: TRBJ2-7; d_gene: NA; CDR3aa: CASRLTGEAAQYF; CDR3nt: TGTGCCAGCAGGTTAACAGGGGAGGCTGCCCAGTACTTC
v_gene: TRBV28; abundance: many; j_gene: TRBJ2-5; d_gene: TRBD2; CDR3aa: CASSPTSGSQETQYF; CDR3nt: TGTGCCAGCAGTCCAACTAGCGGGAGTCAAGAGACCCAGTACTTC
v_gene: TRBV11-2; abundance: NA; j_gene: TRBJ2-5; d_gene: TRBD2; CDR3aa: CASSLARLAVQETQYF; CDR3nt: TGTGCCAGCAGCTTAGCGAGACTAGCGGTGCAAGAGACCCAGTACTTC
v_gene: TRBV7-2; abundance: few; j_gene: TRBJ2-1; d_gene: NA; CDR3aa: CASSLVATRGSYNEQFF; CDR3nt: TGTGCCAGCAGCTTAGTGGCGACTAGGGGGAGCTACAATGAGCAGTTCTTC
v_gene: TRBV18; abundance: many; j_gene: TRBJ2-5; d_gene: NA; CDR3aa: CASSPTRGTQETQYF; CDR3nt: TGTGCCAGCTCACCGACACGGGGGACTCAAGAGACCCAGTACTTC
v_gene: TRBV27; abundance: few; j_gene: TRBJ2-5; d_gene: TRBD1; CDR3aa: CASSLIQGAGETQYF; CDR3nt: TGTGCCAGCAGTTTGATACAGGGGGCGGGGGAGACCCAGTACTTC